This TCR beta chain is from a study of human T cells and chemical hapten exposure. V shed 6 bases and J shed 0 bases, with 6 bases lying between them. This CDR3 spans 14 amino acids. This clonotype has just a few counts. Indicated time point: patch test 1, 2 weeks after DPC sensitization. The treatment denotes: therapeutic diphenylcyclopropenone sensitization with weekly scalp DPC. TCRdb redid the calling of the RACE reads with MiXCR, one entry per CDR3 protein. The sample has under 450,000 distinct CDR3 sequences, approximately 5% seen once. The sequence was collected from a woman aged 45 to 65 with alopecia areata. Some clones in this sample may be carry-over from other donors' samples. The material sequenced was whole blood, taken in connection with sensitization to the hapten diphenylcyclopropenone (DPC). The chain employs TRBV12-3 or TRBV12-4 and TRBJ1-6, with D uncertain. This CDR3 is CASRLSSYNSPLHF. The DNA of the CDR3 is TGTGCCAGCAGGCTTAGCTCCTATAATTCACCCCTCCACTTT.